The present TCR beta chain was sequenced within a study of blood T cell repertoires in COVID-19. The method was immunoSEQ multiplex PCR; TCRdb's version includes in-frame clones alone and lacks a portion of them. The repertoire includes fewer than 250,000 clones, 89% of them detected once, and around 6.5% sits in the top ten. The J segment lost 2 bases and the V segment lost 0 bases, leaving 5 bases of the junction unmatched. The CDR3 has 16 amino acids. Germline assignment: CDR1 SGHTA and CDR2 FQGNSA. This chain connects TRBV7-2 to TRBJ2-3; TRBD2 matches at 7 bases. Sample: peripheral blood. The source of this sequence is a man aged 55 to 70 who had recovered from COVID-19. CDR3 DNA sequence: TGTGCCAGCAGCTTAGCTGGGACTACACCCACAGATACGCAGTATTTT. It yields the protein CASSLAGTTPTDTQYF.